Listed below are T cell receptor beta chains from one sample, sequenced in a study of CD8 T cells in ankylosing spondylitis. From the 5' RACE reads, TCRdb called clonotypes with MiXCR, one entry per CDR3 protein. The sample contains 50,000 to 70,000 distinct CDR3 sequences, 6.2% of which appear only once. Sequenced: synovial fluid, either unsorted or a sorted T cell fraction (not recorded which). All receptors derive from a male donor with ankylosing spondylitis. The CDR3 runs from the conserved cysteine through the conserved F or W. Fields, in order: J gene, clone size, D gene, V gene, CDR3 DNA, CDR3 protein. A D gene is named only where the DNA matches it firmly. The listing skips clone size in some rows; elsewhere it reads once, few, many or a size class.

TRBJ2-5	many	-	TRBV11-3	TGTGCCAGCAGCTTAGGAGGGACGTTCGAGACCCAGTACTTC	CASSLGGTFETQYF
TRBJ1-2	many	-	TRBV6-1	TGTGCCAGCTCAAAAGTAGGGCTCATTCTTTATGGCTACACCTTC	CASSKVGLILYGYTF
TRBJ2-7	medium-sized	TRBD1	TRBV11-2	TGTGCCAGCAGCCCAGGTGCAGGGGGTTTCTACGAGCAGTACTTC	CASSPGAGGFYEQYF
TRBJ2-3	many	TRBD1	TRBV7-2	TGTGCCAGCAGCTTAGTGGCGGGACAGGGCACAGATACGCAGTATTTT	CASSLVAGQGTDTQYF
TRBJ2-1	many	-	TRBV28	TGTGCCAGCAGGAGGGGGTTAGCGGTCTCCTACAATGAGCAGTTCTTC	CASRRGLAVSYNEQFF
TRBJ2-3	many	TRBD2	TRBV27	TGTGCCACCGGTGGACTAGCGGGAATAACAGATACGCAGTATTTT	CATGGLAGITDTQYF
TRBJ1-5	many	-	TRBV6-5	TGTGCCAGCAACCTTGACCCTAGCAATCAGCCCCAGCATTTT	CASNLDPSNQPQHF
TRBJ1-5	many	-	TRBV12-3/TRBV12-4	TGTGCCAGCAGTTTACAGGGGTACAATCAGCCCCAGCATTTT	CASSLQGYNQPQHF
TRBJ1-2	-	-	TRBV15	TGTGCCACCAGCAGTCATAGCCGCGAAATTTACTACTTC	CATSSHSREIYYF
TRBJ2-3	-	-	TRBV7-7	TGTGCCAGCAGCTTCCGACCGGGGGCAGATACGCAGTATTTT	CASSFRPGADTQYF
TRBJ2-7	many	-	TRBV7-2	TGTGCCAGCAGTAAAGGGAGGCAGACCTACGAGCAGTACTTC	CASSKGRQTYEQYF
TRBJ2-7	many	-	TRBV6-2/TRBV6-3	TGTGCCAGCAGTCGAGAGGGGGGACTGTCCTACGAGCAGTACTTC	CASSREGGLSYEQYF
TRBJ1-1	few	-	TRBV12-3/TRBV12-4	TGTGCCAGCAGTTTAGCGGCGAGGGCTGAAGCTTTCTTT	CASSLAARAEAFF
TRBJ2-1	few	TRBD1	TRBV7-3	TGTGCCAGCAGCAAACAGGGGGCCACCTACAATGAGCAGTTCTTC	CASSKQGATYNEQFF
TRBJ2-2	few	TRBD2	TRBV5-1	TGCGCCAGCAGCCCGTCCCTGGGACTAGCGGGAGCTGGCGGGGAGCTGTTTTTT	CASSPSLGLAGAGGELFF
TRBJ1-1	few	-	TRBV2	TGTGCCAGCCACGGCGACAGAGAAGCTTTCTTT	CASHGDREAFF
TRBJ2-5	-	-	TRBV5-4	TGTGCCAGCAGCTTGGAGTCATTACAAGAGACCCAGTACTTC	CASSLESLQETQYF
TRBJ2-7	many	-	TRBV29-1	TGCAGCGTCTATAGCCCCTACGAGCAGTACTTC	CSVYSPYEQYF
TRBJ1-1	-	-	TRBV5-1	TGCGCCAGCAGCTTGGTCTGGGCCAATAATCAGGCTTTCTTT	CASSLVWANNQAFF
TRBJ1-1	many	TRBD1	TRBV28	TGTGCCAGCACCTCCCACAGGGGAGCTTTCTTT	CASTSHRGAFF
TRBJ2-1	many	TRBD2	TRBV6-2/TRBV6-3	TGTGCCAGCTCTAGCGGGAACGCCGGGGGGGAGCAGTTCTTC	CASSSGNAGGEQFF
TRBJ2-1	few	TRBD2	TRBV20-1	TGCAGTGCTAGGGGACGAGGGACTAGGACCTTAGATGAGCAGTTCTTC	CSARGRGTRTLDEQFF